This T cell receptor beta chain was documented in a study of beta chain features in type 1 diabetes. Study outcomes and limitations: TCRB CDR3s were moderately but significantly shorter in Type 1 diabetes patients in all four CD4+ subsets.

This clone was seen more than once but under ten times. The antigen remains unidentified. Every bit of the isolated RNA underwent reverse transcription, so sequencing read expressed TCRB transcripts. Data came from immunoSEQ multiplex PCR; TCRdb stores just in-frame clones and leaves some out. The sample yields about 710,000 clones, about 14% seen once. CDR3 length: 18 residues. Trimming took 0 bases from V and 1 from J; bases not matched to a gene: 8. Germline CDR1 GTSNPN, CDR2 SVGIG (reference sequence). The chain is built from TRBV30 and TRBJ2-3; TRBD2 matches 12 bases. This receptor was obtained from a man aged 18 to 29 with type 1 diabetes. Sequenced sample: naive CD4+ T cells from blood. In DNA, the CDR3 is TGTGCCTGGAGTGTTTCGCTAGCGGGAGGGCTGGGCACAGATACGCAGTATTTT. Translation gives CAWSVSLAGGLGTDTQYF.